This T cell receptor (beta chain) stems from a study of blood T cell repertoires in COVID-19. In the study overall: The study drew acute and convalescent COVID-19 samples from the United States, Italy and Spain. PBMCs, B-cell-depleted T cells, or T cells provided the cDNA or gDNA that made up the material.

The sample holds one count of this clone. Per the original methods: Reference gene primer amplification in the assay estimated nucleated cell counts. Method: immunoSEQ multiplex PCR; TCRdb's copy keeps in-frame clones and lacks some. V and J calls and clone size are as listed in that table; D and trimming were resolved from the DNA. The table includes a few hundred thousand clones, about four fifths detected once. Trimming removed 1 base at V and 7 bases at J, with 14 bases between. Per germline, CDR1 SNHLY and CDR2 FYNNEI. The length of the CDR3 is 15 residues. This TCR derives from a man aged 25-40 years who had recovered from COVID-19. Sequenced material: peripheral blood. The rearrangement uses TRBV2 and TRBJ1-5, with D possibly TRBD1 on 5 matching bases. The CDR3 reads CASSEGARQGQPQHF. CDR3 nucleotides: TGTGCCAGCAGTGAAGGGGCCAGGCAGGGCCAGCCCCAGCATTTT. Full variable domain (outside the CDR3, taken from reference TRBV2 and TRBJ1-5): EPEVTQTPSHQVTQMGQEVILRCVPISNHLYFYWYRQILGQKVEFLVSFYNNEISEKSEIFDDQFSVERPDGSNFTLKIRSTKLEDSAMYFCASSEGARQGQPQHFGDGTRLSIL.